A single sample gave rise to the 27 T cell receptor beta chains below, sequenced in a study of a mutant IDH1 vaccine in newly diagnosed glioma. The time point here: week 5, during vaccination. Vaccination used 300 ug of mutant IDH1 20-mer peptide per dose, with topical imiquimod. TCRdb keeps only in-frame clones here, not all; method: immunoSEQ multiplex PCR. This sample has roughly 28,000 clones, with approximately 80% found just once. For these receptors, no antigen is known. The input for sequencing was PBMCs, taken from a glioma patient whose treatment included an IDH1 peptide vaccine. The receptor set was obtained from a middle-aged man with glioma. Some clones in this sample may be carry-over from other donors' samples.

The chain is built from TRBV4-1 and TRBJ1-2; maybe TRBD1 (5 bases). Germline V lookup: CDR1 MGHRA, CDR2 YSYEKL. Trimming stripped 2 bases from V and 4 bases from J, with 11 bases between. This CDR3 contains 14 residues. CDR3 nucleotide sequence: TGCGCCAGCAGCCAAACCGGGGCCCTCTATGGCTACACCTTC. This gives the protein CASSQTGALYGYTF.

V gene TRBV19 combines with J gene TRBJ1-1, with D perhaps TRBD1 (5 bases). This CDR3 comprises 13 residues. In germline, CDR1 is LNHDA, CDR2 SQIVND (reference sequence). With 6 bases removed from V and 3 bases from J, the gap between germline ends came to 11 bases. The CDR3 loop is CASRGGIDTEAFF. The CDR3 nucleotides read TGTGCCAGTAGGGGGGGGATAGACACTGAAGCTTTCTTT.

A single count supports this clone. V gene TRBV27 combines with J gene TRBJ2-7, with D perhaps TRBD1 or TRBD2 (5 bases each). The germline CDR1 and CDR2 sequences are MNHEY and SMNVEV (reference sequence). V was pared by 8 bases and J by 6 bases, with 14 bases between. The CDR3 is 12 amino acids. The CDR3 DNA is TGTGCCAGCTCCCTGAGAGGGACCGAGCAGTACTTC. Its protein is CASSLRGTEQYF.

The V call is TRBV19, the J call TRBJ2-2, with 7 bases identical to TRBD2. With 2 bases clipped from V and 4 bases from J, the junction kept 10 bases outside the gene matches. This CDR3 is 17 amino acids long. Germline lookup yields CDR1 LNHDA and CDR2 SQIVND (reference sequence). CDR3 loop: CASSIFLGRGVTGELFF. CDR3 DNA: TGTGCCAGTAGTATATTCCTGGGCCGGGGGGTCACCGGGGAGCTGTTTTTT. Combining the CDR3 with reference TRBV19 and TRBJ2-2 gives the whole variable domain DGGITQSPKYLFRKEGQNVTLSCEQNLNHDAMYWYRQDPGQGLRLIYYSQIVNDFQKGDIAEGYSVSREKKESFPLTVTSAQKNPTAFYLCASSIFLGRGVTGELFFGEGSRLTVL.

The gene calls are TRBV6-1 and TRBJ2-7, with a weak D call TRBD1 (5 bases). V gave up 4 bases and J gave up 1 base, with 14 bases separating them. Germline values: CDR1 MNHNS, CDR2 SASEGT. The CDR3 extends over 15 amino acids. For the CDR3, the DNA is TGTGCCAGCAGTGTTATCGACAGCTCTTCCTACGAGCAGTACTTC. Encoded protein: CASSVIDSSSYEQYF.

The chain links TRBV7-3 to TRBJ2-5, with D perhaps TRBD2 (5 bases). Germline loops: CDR1 SGHTA, CDR2 FQGTGA. V was shortened by 3 bases and J by 4 bases, with 9 bases between the two germline ends. The CDR3 spans 13 residues. The CDR3 nucleotides are TGTGCCAGCAGCTTCGACTACGGAGAGACCCAGTACTTC. This sequence encodes CASSFDYGETQYF.

The rearrangement uses TRBV19 and TRBJ2-1; 16 bases match TRBD2. Germline trimming cut 3 bases from V and 5 bases from J; bases unmatched to any gene: 4. The CDR3 has 17 residues. Germline V CDR1 and CDR2: LNHDA, SQIVND (reference sequence). The CDR3 DNA reads as TGTGCCAGTAGTATGGGGACTAGCGGGGGGGCGGACAATGAGCAGTTCTTC. Its protein product is CASSMGTSGGADNEQFF. The full variable domain, completed using reference TRBV19 and TRBJ2-1, is DGGITQSPKYLFRKEGQNVTLSCEQNLNHDAMYWYRQDPGQGLRLIYYSQIVNDFQKGDIAEGYSVSREKKESFPLTVTSAQKNPTAFYLCASSMGTSGGADNEQFFGPGTRLTVL.

This clone has a single count. The V gene is TRBV18, the J gene TRBJ1-1, with TRBD1 matching over 9 bases. The length of the CDR3 is 15 residues. Germline V CDR1 and CDR2: KGHSH, LQKENI. With V trimmed by 3 bases and J by 6 bases, 8 bases remained unmatched. The DNA of the CDR3 is TGTGCCAGCTCACCCCAAACGGGACAGGGTGCTGAAGCTTTCTTT. Amino acids: CASSPQTGQGAEAFF.

The chain carries TRBV11-3 and TRBJ2-1; D may be TRBD2 (6 bases). The CDR3 totals 12 residues. V lost 5 bases and J 13 bases, leaving 15 bases between the germline ends. Germline V CDR1 and CDR2: SGHNT, YENEEA. The CDR3 DNA follows: TGTGCCAGCAGCCCTCATAGCGGACCCCAGTTCTTC. Translating it yields CASSPHSGPQFF.

The chain couples TRBV7-6 to TRBJ2-7, with D unclear. The CDR3 contains 14 residues. The ends were cut back, 1 base at V and 5 bases at J, with 12 bases in the middle. From germline, CDR1 is SGHVS and CDR2 FNYEAQ. CDR3 loop: CASSLEVSPHEQYF. For the CDR3, the DNA is TGTGCCAGCAGCTTAGAGGTTAGTCCCCACGAGCAGTACTTC.

The V and J genes are TRBV19 and TRBJ1-1, with TRBD1 identical over 9 bases. The CDR3 runs to 13 residues. Germline loops: CDR1 LNHDA, CDR2 SQIVND (reference sequence). V dropped 5 bases and J dropped 7; count of bases not matched to a gene: 5. The CDR3 sequence is CASSRRTGVEAFF. CDR3 nucleotides: TGTGCCAGTAGTCGCCGGACAGGGGTTGAAGCTTTCTTT. The full variable domain, completed using reference TRBV19 and TRBJ1-1, is DGGITQSPKYLFRKEGQNVTLSCEQNLNHDAMYWYRQDPGQGLRLIYYSQIVNDFQKGDIAEGYSVSREKKESFPLTVTSAQKNPTAFYLCASSRRTGVEAFFGQGTRLTVV.

The chain couples TRBV19 to TRBJ1-2; TRBD1 is a possible D gene (5 bases). V gave up 6 bases and J gave up 3 bases, with 14 bases separating them. The CDR3 loop spans 14 amino acids. Germline-derived CDR1 and CDR2 are LNHDA and SQIVND (reference sequence). CDR3 region: CASSFREPYYGYTF. CDR3 sequence (DNA): TGTGCCAGTAGCTTCAGGGAGCCCTACTATGGCTACACCTTC.

The rearrangement uses TRBV10-3 and TRBJ1-2; D is ambiguous. With 0 bases removed from V and 3 bases from J, the gap between germline ends came to 11 bases. Germline V gene data show CDR1 as ENHRY and CDR2 as SYGVKD. This CDR3 spans 15 amino acids. DNA for the CDR3: TGTGCCATCAGTGAGTCAGTAGGGATTGACTATGGCTACACCTTC. This encodes CAISESVGIDYGYTF.

The chain is built from TRBV6-1 and TRBJ1-2; a possible D gene is TRBD1 (5 bases). Per the germline V gene, CDR1 is MNHNS and CDR2 is SASEGT. V was clipped by 1 base and J by 3 bases, with 12 bases between them. CDR3 length: 15 residues. DNA of the CDR3: TGTGCCAGCAGTGAAGAGCCAGGGACGCACTATGGCTACACCTTC. Its translation: CASSEEPGTHYGYTF.

This chain joins TRBV14 and TRBJ1-1; no clear D gene. The V gene's germline CDR1 is SGHDN and CDR2 FVKESK. V gave up 0 bases and J gave up 4 bases, with 12 bases separating them. The CDR3 loop spans 15 amino acids. The CDR3 loop is CASSQDGGGSTEAFF. CDR3 DNA: TGTGCCAGCAGCCAAGACGGTGGAGGTAGCACTGAAGCTTTCTTT.

The table lists this clone with a few counts. V gene TRBV7-6 combines with J gene TRBJ2-7; 10 bases line up with TRBD2. After removal of 2 bases from V and 4 bases from J, the junction contained 5 bases not matched to a gene. The CDR3 runs 15 residues. Germline CDR1 is SGHVS and CDR2 is FNYEAQ. CDR3: CASSLLLAGSYEQYF. The CDR3 region has the DNA TGTGCCAGCAGCTTATTACTAGCGGGGTCTTACGAGCAGTACTTC.

The chain is built from TRBV6-5 and TRBJ1-2; no clear D. In germline, CDR1 is MNHEY, CDR2 SVGAGI. The CDR3 covers 13 residues. Trimming took off 6 bases at V and 6 bases at J, with 14 bases between the two ends. As DNA, the CDR3 is TGTGCCAGCAGCCGAGGAGTTGGGGATGGCTACACCTTC. It translates to CASSRGVGDGYTF.

The rearrangement joins TRBV10-3 to TRBJ2-2; TRBD2 is a possible D gene (6 bases). There are 14 residues in the CDR3. V was trimmed by 11 bases and J by 1 base, leaving 14 bases between them. Germline assignment: CDR1 ENHRY and CDR2 SYGVKD. Written as DNA, the CDR3 is TGTGCCGTTTCGGGGGTATTGAACACCGGGGAGCTGTTTTTT. It is translated as CAVSGVLNTGELFF.

The chain employs TRBV29-1 and TRBJ2-1, with D uncertain. CDR3 length: 12 residues. Germline V gene data show CDR1 as SQVTM and CDR2 as ANQGSEA. V lost 6 bases to trimming and J lost 7 bases, with 13 bases between them. CDR3 amino acids: CSVNGLWNEQFF. The CDR3 DNA follows: TGCAGCGTAAACGGTCTTTGGAATGAGCAGTTCTTC.

This chain links TRBV6-5 with TRBJ2-7, with 7 bases matching TRBD2. Germline values: CDR1 MNHEY, CDR2 SVGAGI. CDR3 length: 11 amino acids. Trimming removed 11 bases from V and 5 bases from J; junction bases left unmatched: 6. CDR3 DNA: TGTGCCGTCCGGGGGACTAACGAGCAGTACTTC. The encoded protein is CAVRGTNEQYF.

The chain carries TRBV9 and TRBJ2-7, with D tentatively TRBD1 or TRBD2 (5 bases each). V lost 0 bases to trimming and J lost 10 bases, with 14 bases between them. The CDR3 has 13 amino acids. The germline V gene encodes CDR1 SGDLS and CDR2 YYNGEE. The CDR3 DNA reads as TGTGCCAGCAGCGTAGAGGGGACGGAGGTCCAGTACTTC. It is translated as CASSVEGTEVQYF. The whole variable domain, remainder taken from reference TRBV9 and TRBJ2-7, is DSGVTQTPKHLITATGQRVTLRCSPRSGDLSVYWYQQSLDQGLQFLIQYYNGEERAKGNILERFSAQQFPDLHSELNLSSLELGDSALYFCASSVEGTEVQYFGPGTRLTVT.

The chain carries TRBV4-1 and TRBJ2-7; a weak D match, TRBD2 (7 bases). Germline loops: CDR1 MGHRA, CDR2 YSYEKL. This CDR3 contains 15 residues. Trimming took off 0 bases at V and 5 bases at J, with 14 bases between the two ends. CDR3 nucleotide sequence: TGCGCCAGCAGCCAAGACTGGCGGGGGCGGAACGAGCAGTACTTC. Amino acid sequence: CASSQDWRGRNEQYF.

The gene calls are TRBV28 and TRBJ2-7; 13 nucleotides align to TRBD2. The CDR3 is made up of 16 amino acids. V dropped 2 bases and J dropped 3; count of bases not matched to a gene: 4. From germline, CDR1 is MDHEN and CDR2 SYDVKM. CDR3 bases: TGTGCCAGCAGTTTACTCGGGACTAGCGGGGACTACGAGCAGTACTTC. Protein product: CASSLLGTSGDYEQYF.

The chain couples TRBV9 to TRBJ2-2; D ambiguous. Germline lookup yields CDR1 SGDLS and CDR2 YYNGEE. Trimming left V 0 bases short and J 1 base short, with 4 bases between. CDR3 length: 14 amino acids. The CDR3 DNA follows: TGTGCCAGCAGCGTAGCGGGGAACACCGGGGAGCTGTTTTTT. Amino acid sequence: CASSVAGNTGELFF.

This clone was seen just once. This rearrangement joins TRBV19 to TRBJ1-5, with a weak D call TRBD1 (6 bases). The length of the CDR3 is 15 residues. The V end lost 2 bases, the J end lost 1 base, and 9 bases lay between the germline ends. Germline CDR1 and CDR2: LNHDA and SQIVND (reference sequence). The CDR3 DNA reads TGTGCCAGTAGTATAAGGCAGGGGAGCAATCAGCCCCAGCATTTT. Protein sequence: CASSIRQGSNQPQHF.

The chain carries TRBV4-2 and TRBJ2-7, with TRBD2 matching 10 bases. This CDR3 has 16 residues. Germline V lookup: CDR1 LGHNA, CDR2 YNFKEQ. V shed 0 bases, J shed 2 bases, and the junction held 4 bases outside the gene matches. CDR3 sequence reads: CASSQDGLAGAYEQYF. The CDR3, as DNA: TGTGCCAGCAGCCAAGATGGCCTAGCGGGGGCCTACGAGCAGTACTTC.

This rearrangement joins TRBV5-1 to TRBJ1-5, with D possibly being TRBD1 (5 bases). Per germline, CDR1 SGHRS and CDR2 YFSETQ. Trimming removed 0 bases at V and 3 bases at J, with 10 bases between. The CDR3 totals 15 residues. The CDR3 nucleotides read TGCGCCAGCAGCTTGGCCGGAGGGGACAATCAGCCCCAGCATTTT. As protein: CASSLAGGDNQPQHF.